The 5 T cell receptor beta chains listed next were all sequenced from one sample in a study of graft-versus-host responses after intestinal transplantation. The repertoire was sequenced with immunoSEQ multiplex PCR; TCRdb's copy has only in-frame clones and lacks some. Of some 10,000 clones listed, 76% are singletons. Processing was applied to graft tissue in order to liberate intraepithelial and lamina propria lymphocytes. The sample in question was ileum tissue, obtained 23 days after intestinal transplant. These receptors originate from a human patient who received an intestinal transplant, so some T cells may come from the graft donor.

This clone was observed a single time. The chain uses TRBV5-6 and TRBJ2-4, with a possible D match to TRBD1 (5 bases). CDR3 length: 14 amino acids. The V and J ends lost 1 base and 7 bases respectively, with 12 bases between them. The germline gives CDR1 SGHDT, CDR2 YYEEEE. Here the CDR3 reads CASSLFQGWNIQYF. Here the CDR3 DNA reads TGTGCCAGCAGCTTGTTCCAGGGCTGGAACATTCAGTACTTC.

The chain is built from TRBV16 and TRBJ1-1; D might be TRBD1 (5 bases). From germline, CDR1 is KGHSY and CDR2 FQNENV. The CDR3 has 11 amino acids. V shed 4 bases and J shed 10 bases, with 10 bases lying between them. This CDR3 reads CASSLGTGAFF. The CDR3 DNA sequence: TGTGCCAGCAGCCTCGGGACGGGAGCTTTCTTT.

V usage is TRBV6-1 and J usage is TRBJ1-5; 9 bases are shared with TRBD1. The J segment lost 2 bases and the V segment lost 4 bases, leaving 6 bases of the junction unmatched. This CDR3 contains 16 residues. Germline V gene data show CDR1 as MNHNS and CDR2 as SASEGT. For the CDR3, the DNA is TGTGCCAGCAGTGTGGGACAGGGTGTACGCAATCAGCCCCAGCATTTT. It encodes CASSVGQGVRNQPQHF.

This chain uses TRBV7-2 with TRBJ1-3; unclear D gene. The germline CDR1 and CDR2 sequences are SGHTA and FQGNSA. The CDR3 runs 15 residues. V was cut by 1 base and J by 0 bases, with 7 bases left in between. The DNA for the CDR3 is TGTGCCAGCAGCTTAGGAGGGTTCTCTGGAAACACCATATATTTT. Encoded protein: CASSLGGFSGNTIYF.

V usage is TRBV11-2 and J usage is TRBJ1-2; a possible D gene is TRBD1 (5 bases). The V gene's germline CDR1 is SGHAT and CDR2 FQNNGV. The CDR3 has 14 amino acids. The V end lost 2 bases, the J end lost 3 bases, and 10 bases lay between the germline ends. The CDR3 bases are TGTGCCAGCAGCTTAATAGACAGTGACTATGGCTACACCTTC. Amino acids: CASSLIDSDYGYTF.